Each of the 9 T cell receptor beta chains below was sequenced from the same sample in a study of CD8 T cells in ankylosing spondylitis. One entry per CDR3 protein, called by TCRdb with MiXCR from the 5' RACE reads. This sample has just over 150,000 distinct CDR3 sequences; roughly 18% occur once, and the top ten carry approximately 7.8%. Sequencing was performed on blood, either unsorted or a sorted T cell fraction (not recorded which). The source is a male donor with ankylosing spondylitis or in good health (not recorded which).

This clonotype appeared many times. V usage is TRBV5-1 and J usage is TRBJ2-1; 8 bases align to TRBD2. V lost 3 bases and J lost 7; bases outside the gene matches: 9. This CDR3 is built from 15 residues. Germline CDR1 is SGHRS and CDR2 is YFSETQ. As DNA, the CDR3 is TGCGCCAGCAGCTGGGGCGGGAGGACCTCAAATGAGCAGTTCTTC. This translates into CASSWGGRTSNEQFF.

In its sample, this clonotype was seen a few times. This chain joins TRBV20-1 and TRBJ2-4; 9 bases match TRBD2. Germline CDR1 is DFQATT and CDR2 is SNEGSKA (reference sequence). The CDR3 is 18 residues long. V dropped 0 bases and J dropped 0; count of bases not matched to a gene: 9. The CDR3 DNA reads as TGCAGTGCTAGAGATCGGCCTAGCGGGGATATAGCCAAAAACATTCAGTACTTC. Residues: CSARDRPSGDIAKNIQYF.

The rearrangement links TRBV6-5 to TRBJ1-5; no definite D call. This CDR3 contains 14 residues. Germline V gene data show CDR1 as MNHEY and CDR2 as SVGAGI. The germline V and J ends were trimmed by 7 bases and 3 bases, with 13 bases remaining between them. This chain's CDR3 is CASNRAEINQPQHF. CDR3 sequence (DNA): TGTGCCAGCAACCGGGCCGAAATCAATCAGCCCCAGCATTTT.

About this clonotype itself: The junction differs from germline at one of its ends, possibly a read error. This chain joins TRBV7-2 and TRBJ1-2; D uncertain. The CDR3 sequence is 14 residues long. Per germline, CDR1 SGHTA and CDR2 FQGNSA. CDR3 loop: CASSFGEAYYDYTF. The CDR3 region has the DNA TGTGCCAGCAGCTTCGGGGAAGCCTACTATGACTACACCTTC. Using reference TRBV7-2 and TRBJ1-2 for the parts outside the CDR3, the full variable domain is GAGVSQSPSNKVTEKGKDVELRCDPISGHTALYWYRQSLGQGLEFLIYFQGNSAPDKSGLPSDRFSAERTGGSVSTLTIQRTQQEDSAVYLCASSFGEAYYDYTFGSGTRLTVV.

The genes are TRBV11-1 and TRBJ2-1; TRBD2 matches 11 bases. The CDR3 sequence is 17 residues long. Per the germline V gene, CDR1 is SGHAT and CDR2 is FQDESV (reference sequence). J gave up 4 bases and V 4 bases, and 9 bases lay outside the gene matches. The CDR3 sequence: CASSSSEGLAVYNEQFF. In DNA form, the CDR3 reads TGTGCCAGCAGCTCTAGCGAGGGACTAGCGGTATACAATGAGCAGTTCTTC.

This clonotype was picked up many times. DNA of the CDR3: TGTGCCAGCAGCCAAGATGCAGACCCTCGGGGAAAACTGTTTTTT. It encodes CASSQDADPRGKLFF. The chain carries TRBV14 and TRBJ1-4; D is unclear. CDR3 length: 15 residues. The germline gives CDR1 SGHDN, CDR2 FVKESK. V lost 0 bases and J 10 bases, leaving 15 bases between the germline ends.

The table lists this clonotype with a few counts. CDR3 region: CASRQGIGTGELFF. The CDR3 bases are TGCGCCAGTCGTCAGGGAATAGGCACCGGGGAGCTGTTTTTT. The chain is built from TRBV5-1 and TRBJ2-2; weak D call: TRBD1 (5 bases). CDR1 and CDR2 (germline): SGHRS, YFSETQ. The CDR3 extends over 14 amino acids. The V end lost 8 bases, the J end lost 4 bases, and 15 bases lay between the germline ends.

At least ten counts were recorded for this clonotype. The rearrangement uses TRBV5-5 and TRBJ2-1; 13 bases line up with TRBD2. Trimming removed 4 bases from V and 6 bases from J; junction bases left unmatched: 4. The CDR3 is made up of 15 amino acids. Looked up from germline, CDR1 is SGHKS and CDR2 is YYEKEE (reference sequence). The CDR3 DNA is TGTGCCAGCAGCGGACTAGCGGGAGTCGGCAATGAGCAGTTCTTC. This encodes CASSGLAGVGNEQFF.

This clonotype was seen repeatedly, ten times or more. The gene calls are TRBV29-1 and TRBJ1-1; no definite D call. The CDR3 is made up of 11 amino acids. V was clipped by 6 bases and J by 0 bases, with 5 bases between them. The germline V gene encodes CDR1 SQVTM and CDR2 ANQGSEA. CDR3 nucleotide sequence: TGCAGCGTGAGGGTGAACACTGAAGCTTTCTTT. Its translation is CSVRVNTEAFF.